Listed below are T cell receptor beta chains from one sample, sequenced in a study of blood T cell repertoires in COVID-19. Assay used: immunoSEQ multiplex PCR; TCRdb lists only in-frame clones, some missing. The sample includes approximately 300,000 clones, approximately 90% of them seen just once. Sequencing was carried out using peripheral blood. These receptors came from a woman aged 50 to 60 with active or convalescent COVID-19. Each CDR3 is given with its conserved first and last residue. A D gene is named only where the DNA matches it firmly. Clone size is shown for a subset of rows, as once, few, many or a class of expanded clone.

j_gene | v_gene | abundance | d_gene | CDR3nt | CDR3aa
TRBJ2-7 | TRBV24-1 | . | . | TGTGCCACCAGTGAAAGCGGCGAGCAGTACTTC | CATSESGEQYF
TRBJ1-1 | TRBV7-3 | . | . | TGTGCCAGCAGCTTTCAGGGGCTCACTGAAGCTTTCTTT | CASSFQGLTEAFF
TRBJ2-2 | TRBV19 | . | . | TGTGCCAGTAGTATTACAGCCAACACCGGGGAGCTGTTTTTT | CASSITANTGELFF
TRBJ2-1 | TRBV27 | . | . | TGTGCCAGCAGTTTATCGCGGGTTGACTACAATGAGCAGTTCTTC | CASSLSRVDYNEQFF
TRBJ1-2 | TRBV4-1 | . | TRBD1 | TGCGCCAGCAGCCAGTGGACAGGGGGCGCCGACTATGGCTACACCTTC | CASSQWTGGADYGYTF
TRBJ2-3 | TRBV11-3 | once | TRBD2 | TGTGCCAGCAGCCGAGGACTAGCGGGGTCCACAGATACGCAGTATTTT | CASSRGLAGSTDTQYF
TRBJ2-1 | TRBV7-2 | once | TRBD2 | TGTGCCAGCAGCCTCAGGTACGGGGGGGGTGAGCAGTTCTTC | CASSLRYGGGEQFF
TRBJ1-2 | TRBV30 | . | . | TGTGCCTGGAGTAGGGCAGGACTATATGGCTACACCTTC | CAWSRAGLYGYTF
TRBJ2-6 | TRBV30 | . | . | TGTGCCTGGAGTGTGGCCCCCAGCTCTGGGGCCAACGTCCTGACTTTC | CAWSVAPSSGANVLTF
TRBJ1-5 | TRBV7-9 | few | . | TGTGCCAGCAGCTTAGATGGGACTGCTCGTCAGCCCCAGCATTTT | CASSLDGTARQPQHF
TRBJ1-4 | TRBV5-1 | once | . | TGCGCCAGCACCCGGGGGGGCAGCCTTGGTGTTGAAAAACTGTTTTTT | CASTRGGSLGVEKLFF
TRBJ2-1 | TRBV5-1 | . | . | TGCGCCAGCAGCACGTCAGGGGAGCGCTACAATGAGCAGTTCTTC | CASSTSGERYNEQFF
TRBJ2-2 | TRBV28 | . | . | TGTGCCAGCAGGTCAAACACCGGGGAGCTGTTTTTT | CASRSNTGELFF
TRBJ2-7 | TRBV5-4 | . | TRBD2 | TGTGCCAGCAGCCCGAATACTGGGGGAAGCGGGAGCTACGAGCAGTACTTC | CASSPNTGGSGSYEQYF
TRBJ1-6 | TRBV14 | . | . | TGTGCCAGCAGCCAAGATGAGTGGGACATTAATTCACCCCTCCACTTT | CASSQDEWDINSPLHF
TRBJ1-2 | TRBV7-9 | . | . | TGTGCCAGCAGCTTAGGTGTCAGGGTGGGTCATGGCTACACCTTC | CASSLGVRVGHGYTF
TRBJ2-7 | TRBV5-1 | . | TRBD2 | TGCGCCAGCAGCTGGACTAGCGGGGGCTACGAGCAGTACTTC | CASSWTSGGYEQYF
TRBJ2-2 | TRBV19 | . | . | TGTGCCAGTGCTGTGGGGGAGGACACCGGGGAGCTGTTTTTT | CASAVGEDTGELFF
TRBJ2-7 | TRBV5-1 | . | . | TGCGCCAGCCGCTACGGTTACGAGCAGTACTTC | CASRYGYEQYF
TRBJ2-7 | TRBV2 | . | TRBD2 | TGTGCCAGCAGGACTGGACTAGCGGGGTTCTACGAGCAGTACTTC | CASRTGLAGFYEQYF
TRBJ1-2 | TRBV5-5 | . | . | TGTGCCAGCAGCTTGGAGCAGGGTCCAGGCTACACCTTC | CASSLEQGPGYTF
TRBJ2-1 | TRBV15 | . | . | TGTGCCACCAGCAGAGATGGGGCAGATACCTACAATGAGCAGTTCTTC | CATSRDGADTYNEQFF
TRBJ1-6 | TRBV4-2 | . | . | TGTGCCAGCAGCCAAGCACTCCGGGGTTCACCCCTCCACTTT | CASSQALRGSPLHF
TRBJ2-1 | TRBV5-1 | . | TRBD2 | TGCGCCAGCAGCATGCTAGCGGGAGGTTCGGCTGAGCAGTTCTTC | CASSMLAGGSAEQFF
TRBJ1-1 | TRBV7-8 | . | . | TGTGCCAGCAGCTCCCCCCGGGGTTACATGAACACTGAAGCTTTCTTT | CASSSPRGYMNTEAFF
TRBJ2-3 | TRBV19 | . | . | TGTGCCAGTAGCCCCAGGGGAGCGGGAAGTTACACAGATACGCAGTATTTT | CASSPRGAGSYTDTQYF
TRBJ2-7 | TRBV28 | few | . | TGTGCCAGCAGTTTGGGCACAGGGTACTACGAGCAGTACTTC | CASSLGTGYYEQYF
TRBJ2-1 | TRBV7-9 | . | . | TGTGCCAGCAGCTTTCCCGGGGGAAATGAGCAGTTCTTC | CASSFPGGNEQFF
TRBJ1-2 | TRBV29-1 | . | . | TGCAGCGCCCAGGGCCCGTATGGCTACACCTTC | CSAQGPYGYTF
TRBJ1-5 | TRBV19 | . | TRBD1 | TGTGCCAGTAGTTCCCTCGCCGGGACAGGGGGCGGAAGCAATCAGCCCCAGCATTTT | CASSSLAGTGGGSNQPQHF
TRBJ2-5 | TRBV9 | once | . | TGTGCCAGCAGCGGAGGCCCCGGGGGTCAAGAGACCCAGTACTTC | CASSGGPGGQETQYF
TRBJ1-2 | TRBV11-2 | . | . | TGTGCCAGCAGCTTAGTGCAGGATGGCTACACCTTC | CASSLVQDGYTF
TRBJ1-2 | TRBV4-3 | . | . | TGCGCCAGCAGCCAAGAGTGGGGGACATATTATGGCTACACCTTC | CASSQEWGTYYGYTF
TRBJ2-3 | TRBV7-3 | . | . | TGTGCCAGCAGCCCGACTAGTGCAGGCACAGATACGCAGTATTTT | CASSPTSAGTDTQYF
TRBJ2-7 | TRBV27 | . | TRBD1 | TGTGCCAGCAGAGGACAGGGAACTCGAAAAGCCTACGAGCAGTACTTC | CASRGQGTRKAYEQYF
TRBJ2-5 | TRBV7-9 | . | TRBD2 | TGTGCCAGCAGCTGGACTAGCGGGCTGTACCAAGAGACCCAGTACTTC | CASSWTSGLYQETQYF
TRBJ2-7 | TRBV7-2 | . | . | TGTGCCAGCAGCTTAGTACCAGGCTACGAGCAGTACTTC | CASSLVPGYEQYF
TRBJ2-1 | TRBV5-1 | . | . | TGCGCCAGCAGCCCCGGAGGGAGTTTGTACAATGAGCAGTTCTTC | CASSPGGSLYNEQFF
TRBJ2-5 | TRBV18 | . | TRBD2 | TGTGCCAGCTCGCTTCTTTTCGGGGGGCAAGAGACCCAGTACTTC | CASSLLFGGQETQYF
TRBJ1-3 | TRBV12-5 | . | . | TGTGCTAGTGGTTCTAATGGAAACACCATATATTTT | CASGSNGNTIYF
TRBJ2-1 | TRBV11-2 | . | TRBD2 | TGTGCCAGCAGCTTATATAGCGGGAGTAAAAATGAGCAGTTCTTC | CASSLYSGSKNEQFF
TRBJ2-7 | TRBV10-3 | . | . | TGTGCCATCAGTGGGGCAGAATCGCCGTACGAGCAGTACTTC | CAISGAESPYEQYF
TRBJ1-4 | TRBV3-1/TRBV3-2 | . | . | TGTGCCAGCAGCCAAGAGCGCTGGTCAGGGATTTCTACTAATGAAAAACTGTTTTTT | CASSQERWSGISTNEKLFF
TRBJ1-2 | TRBV11-1 | . | TRBD1 | TGTGCCAGCAGCCCGGACAGGGGGCATGGCTACACCTTC | CASSPDRGHGYTF
TRBJ1-2 | TRBV11-2 | . | TRBD1 | TGTGCCAGCAGCTTCGACGGACAGGGGGATGGCTACACCTTC | CASSFDGQGDGYTF
TRBJ1-3 | TRBV6-5 | . | . | TGTGCCAGCAGATGGACAGCTGGAAACACCATATATTTT | CASRWTAGNTIYF
TRBJ2-1 | TRBV7-2 | . | TRBD2 | TGTGCCAGCAGCTTAGGTCGGGGGGTCTACAATGAGCAGTTCTTC | CASSLGRGVYNEQFF
TRBJ2-2 | TRBV7-3 | . | . | TGTGCCAGCAGCCCTCGACAAGCCTCCGGGGAGCTGTTTTTT | CASSPRQASGELFF